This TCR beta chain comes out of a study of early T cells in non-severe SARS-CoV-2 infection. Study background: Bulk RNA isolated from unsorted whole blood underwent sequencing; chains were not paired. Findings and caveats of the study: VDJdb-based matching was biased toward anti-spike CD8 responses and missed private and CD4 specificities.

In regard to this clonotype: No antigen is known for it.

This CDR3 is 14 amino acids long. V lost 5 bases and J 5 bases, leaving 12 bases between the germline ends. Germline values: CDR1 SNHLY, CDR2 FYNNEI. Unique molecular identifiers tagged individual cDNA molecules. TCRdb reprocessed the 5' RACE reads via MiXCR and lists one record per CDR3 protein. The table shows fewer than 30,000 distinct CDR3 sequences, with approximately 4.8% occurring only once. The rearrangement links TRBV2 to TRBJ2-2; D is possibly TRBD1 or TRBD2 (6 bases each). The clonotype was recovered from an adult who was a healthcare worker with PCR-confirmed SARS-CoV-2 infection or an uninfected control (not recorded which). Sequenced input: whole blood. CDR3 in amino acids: CASSRQGGTGELFF. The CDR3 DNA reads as TGTGCCAGCAGTAGACAAGGGGGGACCGGGGAGCTGTTTTTT.